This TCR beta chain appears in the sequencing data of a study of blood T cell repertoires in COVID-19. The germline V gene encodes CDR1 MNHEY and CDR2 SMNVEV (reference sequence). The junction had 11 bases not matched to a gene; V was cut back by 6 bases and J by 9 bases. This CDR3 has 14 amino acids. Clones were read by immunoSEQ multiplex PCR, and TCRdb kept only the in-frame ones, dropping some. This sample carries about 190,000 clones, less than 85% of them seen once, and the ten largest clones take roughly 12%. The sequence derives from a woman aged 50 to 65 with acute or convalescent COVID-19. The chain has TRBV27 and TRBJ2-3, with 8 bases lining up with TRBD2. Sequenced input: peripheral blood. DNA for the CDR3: TGTGCCAGCAGCCCACTAGCGGCCACACCAACGCAGTATTTT. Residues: CASSPLAATPTQYF.